This TCR beta chain was sequenced during a study of graft-versus-host responses after intestinal transplantation. Study-wide context: Recipients received multivisceral, liver-intestinal, or isolated intestinal transplants. Following induction with anti-thymocyte globulin, all recipients were given tacrolimus and steroids for two to three years. Study-level findings and limits: High graft-versus-host to host-versus-graft clonal ratios were found in allografts of patients who had graft-donor T cell macrochimerism.

The table lists this clone with a few counts. TCRdb's table, derived via immunoSEQ multiplex PCR, lists solely in-frame clones and lacks some. This sample has 12,000 to 15,000 clones; around 29% occur once, and the top ten carry just under 4%. CDR1 and CDR2 from the germline V gene are MNHNS and SASEGT. CDR3 size: 15 residues. V gave up 7 bases and J gave up 4 bases, with 19 bases separating them. This TCR was sampled from a human patient who received an intestinal transplant. V gene TRBV6-1 combines with J gene TRBJ2-5; weak D call: TRBD2 (5 bases). Sample: alloreactive CD4+ T cells from a mixed lymphocyte reaction culture, taken before intestinal transplant. The sample's subset: CFSE-low proliferating T cells sorted from roughly 6-day pre-transplant mixed lymphocyte reaction (GvH or HvG direction). The CDR3 is CASIGGTLGGETQYF. DNA for the CDR3: TGTGCCAGCATCGGCGGCACATTAGGAGGAGAGACCCAGTACTTC.